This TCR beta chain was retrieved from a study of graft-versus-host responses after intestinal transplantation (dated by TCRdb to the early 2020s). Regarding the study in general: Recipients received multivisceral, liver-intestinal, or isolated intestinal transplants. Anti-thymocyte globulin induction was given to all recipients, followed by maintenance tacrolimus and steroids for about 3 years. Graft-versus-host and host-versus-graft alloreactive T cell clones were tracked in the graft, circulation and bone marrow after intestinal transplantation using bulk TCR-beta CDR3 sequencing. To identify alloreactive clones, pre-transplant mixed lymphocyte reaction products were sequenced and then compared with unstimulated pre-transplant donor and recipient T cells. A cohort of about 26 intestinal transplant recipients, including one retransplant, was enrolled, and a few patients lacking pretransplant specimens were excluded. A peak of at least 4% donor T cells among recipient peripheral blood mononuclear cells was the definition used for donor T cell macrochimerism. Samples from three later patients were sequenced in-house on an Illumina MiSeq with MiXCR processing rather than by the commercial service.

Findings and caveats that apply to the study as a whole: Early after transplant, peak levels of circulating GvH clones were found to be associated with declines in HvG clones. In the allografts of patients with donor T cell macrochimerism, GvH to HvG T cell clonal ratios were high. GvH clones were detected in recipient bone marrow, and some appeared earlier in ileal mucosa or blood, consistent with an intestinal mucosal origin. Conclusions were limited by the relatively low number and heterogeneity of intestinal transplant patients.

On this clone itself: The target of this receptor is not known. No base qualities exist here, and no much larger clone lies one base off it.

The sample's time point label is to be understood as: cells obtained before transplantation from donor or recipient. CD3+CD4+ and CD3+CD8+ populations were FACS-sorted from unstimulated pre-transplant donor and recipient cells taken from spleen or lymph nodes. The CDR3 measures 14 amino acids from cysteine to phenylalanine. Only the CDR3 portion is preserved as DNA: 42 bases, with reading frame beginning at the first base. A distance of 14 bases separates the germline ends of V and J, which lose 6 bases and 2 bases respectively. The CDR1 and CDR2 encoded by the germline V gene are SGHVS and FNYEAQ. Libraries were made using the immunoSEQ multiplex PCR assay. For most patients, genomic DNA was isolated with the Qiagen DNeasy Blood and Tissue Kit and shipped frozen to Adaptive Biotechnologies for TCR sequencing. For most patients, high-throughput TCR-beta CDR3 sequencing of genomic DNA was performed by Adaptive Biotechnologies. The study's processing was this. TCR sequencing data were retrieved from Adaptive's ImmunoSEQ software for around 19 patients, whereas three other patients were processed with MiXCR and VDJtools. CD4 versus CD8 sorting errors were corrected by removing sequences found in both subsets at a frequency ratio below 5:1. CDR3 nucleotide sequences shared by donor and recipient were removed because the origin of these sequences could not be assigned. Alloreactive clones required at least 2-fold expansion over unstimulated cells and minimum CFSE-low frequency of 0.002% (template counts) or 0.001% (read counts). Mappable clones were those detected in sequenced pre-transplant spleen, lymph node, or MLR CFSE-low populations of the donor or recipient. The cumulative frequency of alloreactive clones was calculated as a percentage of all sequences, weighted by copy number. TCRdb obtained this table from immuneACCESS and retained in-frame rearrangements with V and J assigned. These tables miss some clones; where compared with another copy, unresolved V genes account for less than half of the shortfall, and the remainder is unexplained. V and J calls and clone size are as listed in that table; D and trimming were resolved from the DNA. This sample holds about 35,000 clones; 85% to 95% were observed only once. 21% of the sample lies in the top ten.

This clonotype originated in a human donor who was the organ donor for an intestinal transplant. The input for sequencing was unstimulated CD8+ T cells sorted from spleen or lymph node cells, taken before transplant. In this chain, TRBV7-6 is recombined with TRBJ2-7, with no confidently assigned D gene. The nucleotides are TGTGCCAGCAGTCAAGGGTACGGGCCCTACGAGCAGTACTTC. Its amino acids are CASSQGYGPYEQYF.